The TCR beta chain under discussion was sequenced for a study of blood T cell repertoires in COVID-19. Study context: The United States, Italy and Spain supplied acute and convalescent COVID-19 samples.

Per the original data handling: Amplified reference gene primers provided the basis for estimating nucleated cell counts. Clones were sequenced by immunoSEQ multiplex PCR, and TCRdb holds only the in-frame ones, with some missing. D and trimming were read from the DNA, whereas the V and J calls and clone size are those reported in that table. In the table there are some 150,000 clones, 65% to 90% of which are singletons. Looked up from germline, CDR1 is LGHNA and CDR2 is YNFKEQ. CDR3 length: 16 amino acids. Trimming took off 2 bases at V and 4 bases at J, with 17 bases between the two ends. The sample holds a few counts of this clone.

The origin of this receptor is a woman in her sixties or seventies with active or convalescent COVID-19. The specimen was peripheral blood. The rearrangement links TRBV4-2 to TRBJ2-5, with D unresolved. The CDR3 is CASSQQVQTLRETQYF. In DNA form, the CDR3 reads TGTGCCAGCAGCCAACAGGTACAGACGCTTCGAGAGACCCAGTACTTC.